These 32 T cell receptor beta chains share one sample of origin, sequenced in a study of T-cell memory formation after mild COVID-19. One entry per CDR3 protein results from TCRdb running MiXCR on the 5' RACE reads. The profile shows 550,000 to 600,000 distinct CDR3 sequences, about 20% of them singletons. Material: PBMCs or a T cell subset sorted from them (not recorded which). The receptors were gathered from an adult woman who had mild COVID-19 (a few samples of this study predate the infection). Cell type and time point are not known.

The rearrangement links TRBV24-1 to TRBJ2-5, with 10 bases lining up with TRBD2. The CDR3 runs to 15 residues. Losses at the gene ends were 5 bases for V and 4 bases for J; bases not matched to a gene: 6. CDR1 is KGHDR and CDR2 is SFDVKD in the germline V gene. CDR3 loop: CATSGVAGGAETQYF. The CDR3 DNA reads as TGTGCCACCAGTGGGGTAGCGGGAGGAGCAGAGACCCAGTACTTC.

V gene TRBV5-1 combines with J gene TRBJ1-1, with TRBD1 identical over 9 bases. Per the germline V gene, CDR1 is SGHRS and CDR2 is YFSETQ. This CDR3 spans 15 amino acids. With V trimmed by 3 bases and J by 4 bases, 7 bases remained unmatched. The CDR3 loop is CASSSGQGTGTEAFF. In DNA, the CDR3 is TGCGCCAGCAGCTCTGGACAGGGGACGGGCACTGAAGCTTTCTTT.

There are a few counts of this clonotype. V and J are TRBV4-2 and TRBJ2-3; D possibly corresponds to TRBD2 (7 bases). The germline V gene has CDR1 LGHNA and CDR2 YNFKEQ. This CDR3 region has 16 residues. Trimming removed 0 bases from V and 4 bases from J, with 14 bases in between. CDR3 sequence reads: CASSQDRSGGPDTQYF. DNA of the CDR3: TGTGCCAGCAGCCAAGATAGGTCGGGGGGCCCAGATACGCAGTATTTT.

The chain carries TRBV6-5 and TRBJ2-3; D possibly corresponds to TRBD2 (7 bases). CDR3 length: 13 residues. CDR1 is MNHEY and CDR2 is SVGAGI in the germline V gene. V shed 7 bases and J shed 1 base, with 9 bases lying between them. CDR3 bases: TGTGCCAGCACGCGGGGGCGCACAGATACGCAGTATTTT. Protein sequence: CASTRGRTDTQYF.

The chain combines TRBV7-9 with TRBJ2-4; D remains ambiguous. Germline lookup yields CDR1 SEHNR and CDR2 FQNEAQ (reference sequence). Trimming cost V 0 bases and J 13 bases, with 13 bases left between them. The length of the CDR3 is 13 residues. The CDR3 spells CASSLAFQSEQYF. CDR3 nucleotide sequence: TGTGCCAGCAGCTTAGCATTCCAGTCAGAGCAGTACTTC.

This clonotype was found a few times. The rearrangement links TRBV7-8 to TRBJ2-4; a possible D gene is TRBD1 (5 bases). Germline V gives CDR1 SGHVS, CDR2 FQNEAQ. The V end lost 1 base, the J end lost 2 bases, and 9 bases lay between the germline ends. The CDR3 is made up of 15 amino acids. The CDR3 region is CASSLVSGTKNIQYF. The DNA for the CDR3 is TGTGCCAGCAGCTTAGTTTCAGGGACCAAAAACATTCAGTACTTC. The variable domain in full, completed from reference TRBV7-8 and TRBJ2-4, reads GAGVSQSPRYKVAKRGQDVALRCDPISGHVSLFWYQQALGQGPEFLTYFQNEAQLDKSGLPSDRFFAERPEGSVSTLKIQRTQQEDSAVYLCASSLVSGTKNIQYFGAGTRLSVL.

This clonotype was seen only a few times. V usage is TRBV21-1 and J usage is TRBJ1-5. TRBV21-1 is labeled a pseudogene. The CDR3 has 16 amino acids. Here the CDR3 DNA reads TGTGCCAGCAGCAAAAAGCGATCCTGGAGCAATCAGCCCCAGCATTTT. Its translation: CASSKKRSWSNQPQHF.

This clonotype was seen a handful of times. The gene calls are TRBV5-1 and TRBJ2-1; perhaps TRBD1 as D (6 bases). The CDR3 runs 14 residues. Germline CDR1 and CDR2: SGHRS and YFSETQ. V shed 4 bases and J shed 14 bases, with 22 bases lying between them. DNA for the CDR3: TGCGCCAGCAGCACAACGACAGGTACTGGGTTGGAGTTCTTC. Translation gives CASSTTTGTGLEFF. The entire variable domain, with the rest obtained from reference TRBV5-1 and TRBJ2-1, is as follows: KAGVTQTPRYLIKTRGQQVTLSCSPISGHRSVSWYQQTPGQGLQFLFEYFSETQRNKGNFPGRFSGRQFSNSRSEMNVSTLELGDSALYLCASSTTTGTGLEFFGPGTRLTVL.

This clonotype was seen ten or more times. The chain employs TRBV18 and TRBJ2-6, with D uncertain. The CDR3 is 15 amino acids. V lost 2 bases to trimming and J lost 1 base, with 6 bases between them. Germline V gives CDR1 KGHSH, CDR2 LQKENI. CDR3 bases: TGTGCCAGCTCACCAGGGAATTCTGGGGCCAACGTCCTGACTTTC. This gives the protein CASSPGNSGANVLTF.

This clonotype was detected only a few times. V is TRBV10-3 and J is TRBJ2-1; D remains ambiguous. From germline, CDR1 is ENHRY and CDR2 SYGVKD. This CDR3 contains 11 residues. The V gene lost 11 bases and the J gene lost 7 bases, with 12 bases spanning the gap. CDR3 region: CAPFFVNEQFF. CDR3 in DNA: TGTGCCCCCTTCTTCGTGAATGAGCAGTTCTTC.

The chain recombines TRBV13 with TRBJ2-7, with D unclear. Germline lookup yields CDR1 PRHDT and CDR2 FYEKMQ (reference sequence). Between the trimmed V and J ends, which lost 4 bases and 2 bases, there was a span of 12 bases. The CDR3 loop spans 14 amino acids. Here the CDR3 DNA reads TGTGCCAGCAGCTCAAAACTCCAGACCTACGAGCAGTACTTC. Translation gives CASSSKLQTYEQYF.

This clonotype was seen a handful of times. The chain combines TRBV19 with TRBJ2-3, with D unresolved. The CDR3 has 13 residues. Between the trimmed V and J ends, which lost 9 bases and 1 base, there was a span of 11 bases. CDR1 LNHDA and CDR2 SQIVND come from the germline V gene (reference sequence). CDR3 loop: CASSEDGTDTQYF. The CDR3 DNA reads TGTGCCAGCTCCGAGGACGGCACAGATACGCAGTATTTT.

J is TRBJ2-7 and V is TRBV4-2; possible D gene TRBD2, 6 bases. Germline CDR1 reads LGHNA; CDR2 reads YNFKEQ. V dropped 0 bases and J dropped 0 bases, with 9 bases sitting between them. The CDR3 loop spans 15 amino acids. The CDR3 spells CASSQDGGSSYEQYF. In DNA, the CDR3 is TGTGCCAGCAGCCAAGACGGGGGAAGCTCCTACGAGCAGTACTTC.

V usage is TRBV20-1 and J usage is TRBJ1-1, with D maybe TRBD1 (5 bases). Germline V gene lookup returns CDR1 DFQATT and CDR2 SNEGSKA (reference sequence). V gave up 0 bases and J gave up 0 bases, with 8 bases separating them. The CDR3 is 14 amino acids. In DNA form, the CDR3 reads TGCAGTGCTAGAGACAGGGCGGTGAACACTGAAGCTTTCTTT. Amino acids: CSARDRAVNTEAFF.

The genes are TRBV19 and TRBJ2-1; TRBD2 agrees at 13 bases. Losses at the gene ends were 1 base for V and 13 bases for J; bases not matched to a gene: 10. The CDR3 length is 16 residues. The germline V gene encodes CDR1 LNHDA and CDR2 SQIVND (reference sequence). DNA of the CDR3: TGTGCCAGTAGTATAGCGGGACTAGCGGGGACGGTGAACCAGTTCTTC. Protein product: CASSIAGLAGTVNQFF.

This clonotype has a handful of counts. The rearrangement joins TRBV21-1 to TRBJ2-1; TRBD1 reflects the table's D call only, with no check against the DNA. TRBV21-1 is reported as a pseudogene. CDR3 length equals 16 residues. The CDR3 loop is CASSKNGPGKGNEQFF. DNA of the CDR3: TGTGCCAGCAGCAAAAACGGTCCGGGAAAGGGTAATGAGCAGTTCTTC.

The chain links TRBV6-2 or TRBV6-3 to TRBJ2-6; D is undetermined. The CDR3 contains 15 residues. Per the germline V gene, CDR1 is MNHEY and CDR2 is SVGEGT. V lost 6 bases to trimming and J lost 0 bases, with 9 bases between them. The CDR3: CASRRLDSGANVLTF. The CDR3 bases are TGTGCCAGCAGACGGCTGGACTCTGGGGCCAACGTCCTGACTTTC.

The chain carries TRBV6-2 or TRBV6-3 and TRBJ2-2; 12 bases map to TRBD2. The germline V gene encodes CDR1 MNHEY and CDR2 SVGEGT. The CDR3 contains 19 residues. V lost 4 bases, J lost 7 bases, and 16 bases stayed unmatched. Written as DNA, the CDR3 is TGTGCCAGCAGTTCACGCCTAGAGACTAGCGGGAGAATTGTCGGGGAGCTGTTTTTT. Translation: CASSSRLETSGRIVGELFF.

The gene calls are TRBV18 and TRBJ1-1, with D hard to call. V was pared by 3 bases and J by 5 bases, with 10 bases between. This CDR3 has 13 residues. Per the germline V gene, CDR1 is KGHSH and CDR2 is LQKENI. CDR3 coding DNA: TGTGCCAGCTCACCGGCGGGCGGGACTGAAGCTTTCTTT. Translating gives CASSPAGGTEAFF.

The rearrangement joins TRBV24-1 to TRBJ1-2; possible D gene TRBD1, 5 bases. The CDR3 runs 15 residues. The ends were cut back, 0 bases at V and 3 bases at J, with 10 bases in the middle. CDR1 and CDR2 (germline): KGHDR, SFDVKD. As DNA, the CDR3 is TGTGCCACCAGTGATTTGCAAGAGGGACACTATGGCTACACCTTC. Translated: CATSDLQEGHYGYTF.

The gene calls are TRBV29-1 and TRBJ2-5; D not resolved. The CDR3 is made up of 10 amino acids. The ends were cut back, 6 bases at V and 4 bases at J, with 6 bases in the middle. CDR1 and CDR2 from the germline V gene are SQVTM and ANQGSEA. The DNA for the CDR3 is TGCAGCGTCGGATCAGAGACCCAGTACTTC. Its translation is CSVGSETQYF.

The chain joins TRBV24-1 to TRBJ2-3, with a weak D call TRBD2 (5 bases). The CDR3 has 13 amino acids. Germline assignment: CDR1 KGHDR and CDR2 SFDVKD. The V and J ends lost 4 bases and 9 bases respectively, with 13 bases between them. The CDR3 spells CATSDPLRETQYF. DNA for the CDR3: TGTGCCACCAGTGACCCCCTTAGGGAGACGCAGTATTTT.

The chain joins TRBV5-1 to TRBJ2-5; no firm D call. The CDR3 runs to 14 residues. In germline, CDR1 is SGHRS, CDR2 YFSETQ. Trimming shortened V by 0 bases and J by 5 bases, and 11 bases separated the two germline ends. CDR3 in DNA: TGCGCCAGCAGCTTGGGAGACTTCAGCGAGACCCAGTACTTC. This encodes CASSLGDFSETQYF.

The CDR3 region is CASSSVTGTGGRQYF. The CDR3 DNA follows: TGTGCCAGCAGTTCGGTCACCGGGACAGGGGGCCGGCAGTACTTC. The chain is built from TRBV6-5 and TRBJ2-7; 12 nucleotides agree with TRBD1. The CDR3 length is 15 residues. V lost 4 bases and J lost 9; bases outside the gene matches: 10. From germline, CDR1 is MNHEY and CDR2 SVGAGI.

The V call is TRBV6-1, the J call TRBJ1-6; D is perhaps TRBD1 (5 bases). This CDR3 has 13 residues. The germline CDR1 and CDR2 sequences are MNHNS and SASEGT. V lost 6 bases to trimming and J lost 11 bases, with 14 bases between them. CDR3 residues: CASRTVFRAPLHF. In nucleotides, the CDR3 is TGTGCCAGCAGGACAGTTTTTCGGGCACCCCTCCACTTT.

The table lists this clonotype with a few counts. The chain joins TRBV7-2 to TRBJ1-2; D may be TRBD1 (5 bases). Looked up from germline, CDR1 is SGHTA and CDR2 is FQGNSA. Trimming stripped 5 bases from V and 4 bases from J, with 11 bases between. CDR3 length: 13 amino acids. This chain's CDR3 is CASSPWDGYGYTF. The CDR3 DNA is TGTGCCAGCAGCCCTTGGGACGGCTATGGCTACACCTTC.

The chain employs TRBV5-5 and TRBJ1-5; D perhaps matches TRBD1 (5 bases). V lost 4 bases and J lost 5, with 13 bases in between. Germline CDR1 SGHKS, CDR2 YYEKEE (reference sequence). This CDR3 comprises 14 residues. The CDR3 DNA is TGTGCCAGCAGCCAGGGACCTGATTATCAGCCCCAGCATTTT. Translating gives CASSQGPDYQPQHF.

This clonotype was counted only a few times. This CDR3 is CASSRGDTGELFF. CDR3 coding DNA: TGTGCCAGCAGCAGGGGCGACACCGGGGAGCTGTTTTTT. This sequence joins TRBV28 and TRBJ2-2; TRBD1 might be the D (6 bases). The CDR3 loop spans 13 amino acids. With 6 bases removed from V and 3 bases from J, the gap between germline ends came to 8 bases. Germline lookup yields CDR1 MDHEN and CDR2 SYDVKM.

This chain joins TRBV7-9 and TRBJ2-1; perhaps D is TRBD1 or TRBD2 (6 bases each). Germline CDR1 is SEHNR and CDR2 is FQNEAQ (reference sequence). Trimming took 6 bases from V and 6 from J, leaving 12 bases between them. This CDR3 contains 13 residues. In nucleotides, the CDR3 is TGTGCCAGCAGAACGGAGGGGGGCAATGAGCAGTTCTTC. This codes for CASRTEGGNEQFF. Supplemented by reference TRBV7-9 and TRBJ2-1, the full variable domain reads DTGVSQNPRHKITKRGQNVTFRCDPISEHNRLYWYRQTLGQGPEFLTYFQNEAQLEKSRLLSDRFSAERPKGSFSTLEIQRTEQGDSAMYLCASRTEGGNEQFFGPGTRLTVL.

This clonotype showed up just a few times. The V call is TRBV20-1, the J call TRBJ2-7, with D possibly matching TRBD1 (6 bases). Trimming shortened V by 0 bases and J by 5 bases, and 17 bases separated the two germline ends. Germline lookup yields CDR1 DFQATT and CDR2 SNEGSKA (reference sequence). The CDR3 runs 15 residues. The DNA of the CDR3 is TGCAGTGCTAGAGAAGGAACAGGGCGCATCGACGAGCAGTACTTC. This encodes CSAREGTGRIDEQYF.

This clonotype has a count of ten or more. This chain joins TRBV24-1 and TRBJ2-7; TRBD1 agrees at 7 bases. Unmatched junction bases numbered 17, after V lost 4 bases and J lost 3 bases. Germline CDR1 reads KGHDR; CDR2 reads SFDVKD. The CDR3 covers 18 residues. The CDR3 region is CATSEPTGKGLGGYEQYF. The CDR3 DNA is TGTGCCACCAGTGAACCGACAGGGAAGGGGTTAGGGGGCTACGAGCAGTACTTC.

This chain joins TRBV6-1 and TRBJ2-2; weak D call: TRBD1 (5 bases). The V end was cut by 3 bases, the J end by 1 base, with 9 bases between. The CDR3 runs to 15 residues. The germline V gene encodes CDR1 MNHNS and CDR2 SASEGT. The CDR3 spells CASSERTRNTGELFF. Here the CDR3 DNA reads TGTGCCAGCAGTGAGAGGACACGGAACACCGGGGAGCTGTTTTTT.